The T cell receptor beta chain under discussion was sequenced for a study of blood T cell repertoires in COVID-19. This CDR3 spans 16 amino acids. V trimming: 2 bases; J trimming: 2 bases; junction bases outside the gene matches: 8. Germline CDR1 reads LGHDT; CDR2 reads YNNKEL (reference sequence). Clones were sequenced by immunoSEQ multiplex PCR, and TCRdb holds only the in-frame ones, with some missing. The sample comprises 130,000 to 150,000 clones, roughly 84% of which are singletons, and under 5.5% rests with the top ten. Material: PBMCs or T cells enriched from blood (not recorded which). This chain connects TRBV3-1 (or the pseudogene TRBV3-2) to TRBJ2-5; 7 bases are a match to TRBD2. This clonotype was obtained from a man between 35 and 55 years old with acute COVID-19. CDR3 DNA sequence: TGTGCCAGCAGCCAAAATTGGGGGAGGGTTCAAGAGACCCAGTACTTC. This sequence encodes CASSQNWGRVQETQYF.